This paragraph covers one TCR beta chain sequence. The antigen remains unidentified. V was cut by 8 bases and J by 0 bases, with 17 bases left in between. Per the germline V gene, CDR1 is LGHNA and CDR2 is YSLEER. The CDR3 length is 16 residues. Three rounds of nested PCR, following a modified ARM-PCR protocol, produced the TCRbeta library. Using its own MiXCR run on the multiplex PCR reads, TCRdb lists one record per CDR3 protein. The sample consists of some 100,000 distinct CDR3 sequences, about 64% of them appearing once. This entry is derived from a study of tumor and adjacent non-tumor tissue in lung cancer. The wider study: Histology: about a dozen adenocarcinoma, a couple of squamous cell carcinoma, 1 small cell lung cancer.

No cell sorting was done before RNA was extracted from the tissue. This non-tumor lung sample came from over 3 cm beyond the tumor edge. Study-wide results and limits: Tumor TCR diversity, when higher, was linked to shorter survival. Significantly higher TCR diversity was found in tumor than normal lung.

The TCR comes from a man aged 60 to 75 with non-small cell lung cancer. The chain uses TRBV4-3 and TRBJ1-3; D is unresolved. The sequenced material came from distant non-tumor lung tissue. The CDR3 spells CASQFLRRSSGNTIYF. The CDR3 coding sequence is TGCGCCAGCCAATTCCTTCGACGGTCCTCTGGAAACACCATATATTTT.